The clone carrying this T cell receptor beta chain was found a few times. Its antigen remains unidentified. The data stem from a study of cytomegalovirus exposure and HLA in healthy donors. Study results and limitations: Sequencing artifact likely explains a cluster of highly shared sequence variants. In an earlier analysis, most TCR beta V segments were productive about 87% or about 30% of the time.

The PCR employed 60 Vbeta primers together with 13 Jbeta primers. Generated by immunoSEQ multiplex PCR, the TCRdb table keeps only in-frame clones and is missing some. The table has around 150,000 clones, 70% to 90% seen once; the top ten hold under 2%. The material sequenced was PBMCs. The receptor comes from a woman aged 18-35 years in good health and CMV-seronegative.

CDR3 sequence reads: CASSEGTGPGNQPQHF. The CDR3 bases are TGTGCCAGCAGTGAAGGGACAGGGCCGGGCAATCAGCCCCAGCATTTT. The rearrangement uses TRBV25-1 and TRBJ1-5, with 9 bases fitting TRBD1. The CDR3 spans 16 residues. The ends lost 2 bases at V and 2 bases at J; junction bases unmatched: 4. CDR1 is MGHDK and CDR2 is SYGVNS in the germline V gene.